These 5 T cell receptor beta chains originate from one sample sequenced in a study of blood T cells in healthy people across ages. Combining a sample-barcoded 5' primer with a J-beta primer mix, a second PCR ran for about 6 to 12 cycles. TCRdb ran MiXCR on the 5' RACE reads and lists one entry per CDR3 protein. The sample lists 800,000 to 1,300,000 distinct CDR3 sequences, 25% occurring once. These records were also assigned to another study, of T cells of mothers and their children.

Sequenced material: blood. The receptor set was obtained from a girl aged 2 to 10 in good health.

This clonotype came up a few times. This sequence joins TRBV4-1 and TRBJ1-5; D is perhaps TRBD1 (5 bases). The CDR3 length is 14 residues. From germline, CDR1 is MGHRA and CDR2 YSYEKL. Trimming stripped 0 bases from V and 6 bases from J, with 9 bases between. In DNA, the CDR3 is TGCGCCAGCAGCCAAGACGCGGGGGGTCAGCCCCAGCATTTT. This gives the protein CASSQDAGGQPQHF.

The V call is TRBV5-4, the J call TRBJ2-4; D not resolved. V lost 0 bases and J 3 bases, leaving 19 bases between the germline ends. Germline V gene lookup returns CDR1 SGHNT and CDR2 YYREEE (reference sequence). The CDR3 runs 18 residues. The CDR3 bases are TGTGCCAGCAGCTTGGCCCCGAGTGGTGAGTCTGGCAAAAACATTCAGTACTTC. Translating gives CASSLAPSGESGKNIQYF.

The rearrangement joins TRBV5-1 to TRBJ1-6, with no clear D. The germline CDR1 and CDR2 sequences are SGHRS and YFSETQ. This CDR3 spans 16 amino acids. The V and J ends lost 4 bases and 0 bases respectively, with 11 bases between them. CDR3: CASSPLGDSYNSPLHF. The CDR3 bases are TGCGCCAGCAGCCCGCTTGGAGACTCCTATAATTCACCCCTCCACTTT.

The genes are TRBV20-1 and TRBJ1-1; D remains ambiguous. Germline V gives CDR1 DFQATT, CDR2 SNEGSKA (reference sequence). The CDR3 is 15 residues long. Trimming pared 0 bases from V and 0 bases from J, leaving 11 bases between. The CDR3 region has the DNA TGCAGTGCTAGAGATCGGACGACGATGAACACTGAAGCTTTCTTT. It encodes CSARDRTTMNTEAFF.

This clonotype was picked up a small number of times. The chain couples TRBV5-6 to TRBJ2-5; D possibly corresponds to TRBD2 (7 bases). The germline CDR1 and CDR2 sequences are SGHDT and YYEEEE. CDR3 length equals 13 residues. With 4 bases removed from V and 9 bases from J, the gap between germline ends came to 16 bases. The DNA for the CDR3 is TGTGCCAGCAGCCAGGGGACTATTGGGTCCCAGTACTTC. Its translation: CASSQGTIGSQYF.